The 32 T cell receptor beta chains below come from one sample, sequenced in a study of molecular identifiers for immune sequencing clone quantification. One entry per CDR3 protein results from TCRdb running MiXCR on the PCR reads. The sample contains about 40,000 distinct CDR3 sequences, less than 20% of which appear only once. Sequencing was carried out using naive CD8+ T cells from blood, with Jurkat cell RNA spiked in. Subset here: FACS-sorted CD8+CD4-CCR7+CD45RA+ naive T cells. The receptors were sampled from a human donor in good health. Some libraries in this study had Jurkat cell RNA spiked in.

To note about this clonotype: Given a much more abundant clone one base away, this may be a read error. The rearrangement uses TRBV5-1 and TRBJ1-1; no definite D call. The CDR3 is 14 residues long. Germline CDR1 reads SGHRS; CDR2 reads YFSETQ. Trimming took 0 bases from V and 7 from J, leaving 13 bases between them. CDR3 sequence: CASSLERADLEAFF. As DNA, the CDR3 is TGCGCCAGCAGCTTGGAAAGGGCAGACCTTGAAGCTTTCTTT.

This clonotype was observed at least ten times. The V and J genes are TRBV27 and TRBJ2-1; TRBD2 matches 11 bases. The CDR3 runs 15 residues. Trimming cost V 5 bases and J 0 bases; bases outside gene matches: 0. Germline V CDR1 and CDR2: MNHEY, SMNVEV (reference sequence). For the CDR3, the DNA is TGTGCCAGCAGTACTAGCGGGAGCTCCTACAATGAGCAGTTCTTC. Its protein is CASSTSGSSYNEQFF.

This clonotype came up many times. This chain connects TRBV7-9 to TRBJ2-7, with a possible D match to TRBD2 (5 bases). The V and J ends lost 0 bases and 4 bases respectively, with 7 bases between them. Germline-derived CDR1 and CDR2 are SEHNR and FQNEAQ (reference sequence). The CDR3 loop spans 13 amino acids. CDR3 sequence: CASSLAPGYEQYF. The DNA of the CDR3 is TGTGCCAGCAGCTTAGCCCCGGGATACGAGCAGTACTTC.

This clonotype was observed at least ten times. This rearrangement joins TRBV29-1 to TRBJ2-2; no definite D call. This CDR3 region has 12 residues. CDR1 is SQVTM and CDR2 is ANQGSEA in the germline V gene. V was cut by 7 bases and J by 2 bases, with 8 bases left in between. This CDR3 is CSADGNTGELFF. In nucleotides, the CDR3 is TGCAGCGCTGATGGAAACACCGGGGAGCTGTTTTTT.

This clonotype was found many times. The rearrangement joins TRBV7-6 to TRBJ1-6; D remains ambiguous. V shed 1 base and J shed 8 bases, with 6 bases lying between them. The CDR3 runs 13 residues. The germline CDR1 and CDR2 sequences are SGHVS and FNYEAQ. The CDR3 is CASSLDGDSPLHF. CDR3 sequence (DNA): TGTGCCAGCAGCTTAGATGGGGATTCACCCCTCCACTTT.

This clonotype appeared many times. The rearrangement links TRBV27 to TRBJ1-4; D not certain. The CDR3 consists of 14 residues. The germline V and J ends were trimmed by 3 bases and 6 bases, with 11 bases remaining between them. CDR1 is MNHEY and CDR2 is SMNVEV in the germline V gene (reference sequence). The CDR3 DNA is TGTGCCAGCAGTTTGACTCTTACGGATGAAAAACTGTTTTTT. As protein: CASSLTLTDEKLFF.

J is TRBJ1-1 and V is TRBV12-3 or TRBV12-4; TRBD1 is a possible D gene (6 bases). V lost 3 bases to trimming and J lost 4 bases, with 12 bases between them. This CDR3 is built from 14 residues. CDR3 sequence (DNA): TGTGCCAGCAGTTTCGCCGCAGGGGCCACTGAAGCTTTCTTT. Its translation is CASSFAAGATEAFF.

Points on this clonotype: This sequence may be a read error, since a much larger clone differs from it by one base. The V and J genes are TRBV20-1 and TRBJ2-7, with TRBD2 matching 9 bases. The CDR3 runs 15 residues. The germline V gene encodes CDR1 DFQATT and CDR2 SNEGSKA (reference sequence). The CDR3 nucleotides are TGCAATGCTAGAGATCTTGCGGGAGGGCCCTACGAGCAGTACTTC. This gives the protein CNARDLAGGPYEQYF.

Details on this clonotype: A much larger clone differs by one base, so this may be a read error. The V call is TRBV2, the J call TRBJ2-7; D is ambiguous. The CDR3 covers 11 residues. The germline V and J ends were trimmed by 5 bases and 5 bases, with 7 bases remaining between them. CDR1 and CDR2 from the germline V gene are SNHLY and FYNNEI. The CDR3 nucleotides read TGTGCCAGCAGTACAGCGCACGAGCAGTACTTC. This gives the protein CASSTAHEQYF. The whole variable domain, remainder taken from reference TRBV2 and TRBJ2-7, is EPEVTQTPSHQVTQMGQEVILRCVPISNHLYFYWYRQILGQKVEFLVSFYNNEISEKSEIFDDQFSVERPDGSNFTLKIRSTKLEDSAMYFCASSTAHEQYFGPGTRLTVT.

This clonotype was seen only a few times. With a much larger clone just one base away, this may be a read error. This sequence joins TRBV12-3 or TRBV12-4 and TRBJ2-7; no firm D call. The CDR3 sequence is 14 residues long. The CDR3, as DNA: TGTGCCAGCGGTTTAGAACAGCCCCCGGAGGAGCAGTACTTC. Its protein is CASGLEQPPEEQYF.

This clonotype was seen many times. V gene TRBV29-1 combines with J gene TRBJ2-5; 8 bases map to TRBD2. CDR1 and CDR2 (germline): SQVTM, ANQGSEA. The CDR3 extends over 13 amino acids. Germline trimming cut 8 bases from V and 5 bases from J; bases unmatched to any gene: 10. CDR3 amino acids: CSLTPAGEETQYF. Written as DNA, the CDR3 is TGCAGCCTCACCCCAGCGGGAGAGGAGACCCAGTACTTC.

This clonotype occurred many times. This rearrangement joins TRBV4-2 to TRBJ2-4; 9 bases line up with TRBD1. There are 16 residues in the CDR3. The germline V gene has CDR1 LGHNA and CDR2 YNFKEQ. V gave up 0 bases and J gave up 0 bases; unmatched junction bases: 0. CDR3 amino acids: CASSQEDRGAKNIQYF. Here the CDR3 DNA reads TGTGCCAGCAGCCAAGAGGACAGGGGAGCCAAAAACATTCAGTACTTC.

This clonotype has a count of ten or more. This chain uses TRBV27 with TRBJ2-1; 7 nucleotides agree with TRBD2. The germline CDR1 and CDR2 sequences are MNHEY and SMNVEV (reference sequence). This CDR3 is built from 15 residues. The J segment lost 6 bases and the V segment lost 4 bases, leaving 9 bases of the junction unmatched. CDR3 sequence (DNA): TGTGCCAGCAGTTCTCCCTTAACGGGAGGCAATGAGCAGTTCTTC. Its protein product is CASSSPLTGGNEQFF.

At least ten counts were recorded for this clonotype. The chain uses TRBV5-1 and TRBJ1-6; 12 nucleotides match TRBD1. The V gene end was trimmed by 0 bases and the J gene end by 7 bases; junction bases not matched to a gene: 14. The CDR3 length is 20 residues. Germline lookup yields CDR1 SGHRS and CDR2 YFSETQ. The CDR3 DNA follows: TGCGCCAGCAGCTTGGAATGGGGACAGGGGGCTCTCCAGGACAATTCACCCCTCCACTTT. As protein: CASSLEWGQGALQDNSPLHF.

J is TRBJ2-7 and V is TRBV28; TRBD1 aligns across 11 bases. The CDR3 is 15 residues long. In germline, CDR1 is MDHEN, CDR2 SYDVKM. Germline trimming cut 7 bases from V and 6 bases from J; bases unmatched to any gene: 11. CDR3 region: CASIPKGQGGLEQYF. DNA for the CDR3: TGTGCCAGCATCCCAAAGGGACAGGGGGGACTCGAGCAGTACTTC.

This clonotype was found many times. The genes are TRBV7-9 and TRBJ2-1; 10 nucleotides line up with TRBD2. The J segment lost 3 bases and the V segment lost 5 bases, leaving 19 bases of the junction unmatched. There are 20 residues in the CDR3. Germline V gene lookup returns CDR1 SEHNR and CDR2 FQNEAQ (reference sequence). The CDR3 protein is CASSPRTSGISFPLYNEQFF. The CDR3, as DNA: TGTGCCAGCAGCCCCCGGACTAGCGGAATCAGCTTTCCTCTCTACAATGAGCAGTTCTTC. Together with reference TRBV7-9 and TRBJ2-1, the CDR3 gives the full variable domain: DTGVSQNPRHKITKRGQNVTFRCDPISEHNRLYWYRQTLGQGPEFLTYFQNEAQLEKSRLLSDRFSAERPKGSFSTLEIQRTEQGDSAMYLCASSPRTSGISFPLYNEQFFGPGTRLTVL.

This clonotype was seen many times. V is TRBV7-2 and J is TRBJ2-1, with D unclear. The CDR3 has 13 residues. Germline loops: CDR1 SGHTA, CDR2 FQGNSA. V was clipped by 9 bases and J by 3 bases, with 12 bases between them. The CDR3 sequence: CASHLPHYNEQFF. The CDR3 nucleotides read TGTGCCAGTCATTTGCCTCACTACAATGAGCAGTTCTTC.

This clonotype was recorded many times. The chain employs TRBV12-3 or TRBV12-4 and TRBJ2-5; D remains unclear. This CDR3 region has 14 residues. V lost 4 bases and J 0 bases, leaving 9 bases between the germline ends. The CDR3 sequence: CASSSWTDQETQYF. Here the CDR3 DNA reads TGTGCCAGCAGTTCATGGACGGACCAAGAGACCCAGTACTTC.

This clonotype has a count of ten or more. CDR3 amino acids: CASSQLGQGADEQYF. CDR3 in DNA: TGCGCCAGCAGCCAGTTGGGACAGGGGGCGGACGAGCAGTACTTC. The gene calls are TRBV4-3 and TRBJ2-7; the match to TRBD1 covers 12 bases. Per the germline V gene, CDR1 is LGHNA and CDR2 is YSLEER. J was trimmed by 5 bases and V by 3 bases; bases with no gene match: 5. CDR3 size: 15 residues.

This clonotype was found many times. V gene TRBV4-3 combines with J gene TRBJ2-1, with 9 bases lining up with TRBD2. The CDR3 sequence is 15 residues long. Germline CDR1 is LGHNA and CDR2 is YSLEER. Trimming at V came to 5 bases and at J to 8 bases, leaving 10 bases not matched to a gene. The CDR3, as DNA: TGCGCCAGCAGCGAGGGGACTAGCTTATCCCATGAGCAGTTCTTC. Its translation is CASSEGTSLSHEQFF.

This clonotype was detected ten times or more. The chain joins TRBV4-3 to TRBJ2-2; TRBD2 aligns across 7 bases. After removal of 2 bases from V and 5 bases from J, the junction contained 2 bases not matched to a gene. Germline V gene data show CDR1 as LGHNA and CDR2 as YSLEER. The CDR3 consists of 14 residues. The CDR3 here is CASSQLGGTGELFF. In nucleotides, the CDR3 is TGCGCCAGCAGCCAATTGGGGGGGACCGGGGAGCTGTTTTTT.

This clonotype was seen only a few times. This may come from a read error, since a much larger clone is one base off. V is TRBV14 and J is TRBJ2-5; no clear D. V lost 2 bases and J 4 bases, leaving 8 bases between the germline ends. Germline V CDR1 and CDR2: SGHDN, FVKESK. This CDR3 comprises 13 residues. The CDR3 DNA reads as TGTGCCAGCAGCCAATGGGATCGAGAGACCCAGTACTTC. Protein: CASSQWDRETQYF.

This clonotype was observed at least ten times. The CDR3 loop reads CASSEEGLAGELFF. The CDR3 DNA sequence: TGTGCCAGCAGTGAAGAGGGCCTGGCCGGGGAGCTGTTTTTT. The V call is TRBV2, the J call TRBJ2-2; D remains unclear. This CDR3 spans 14 amino acids. Germline V lookup: CDR1 SNHLY, CDR2 FYNNEI. V lost 1 base and J lost 6, with 9 bases in between.

About this clonotype itself: This may be a read error, as it is one base from a much larger clone. The chain couples TRBV4-3 to TRBJ2-5; D uncertain. The CDR3 extends over 15 amino acids. V was shortened by 1 base and J by 2 bases, with 11 bases between the two germline ends. Germline-derived CDR1 and CDR2 are LGHNA and YSLEER. CDR3 DNA sequence: TGCGCCAGCAGCCAAGTTGTTGCGAAACAAGAGACCCAGTACTTC. It yields the protein CASSQVVAKQETQYF.

This clonotype was seen more than once but under ten times. The rearrangement joins TRBV7-6 to TRBJ2-7; 10 positions agree with TRBD2. Germline values: CDR1 SGHVS, CDR2 FNYEAQ. This CDR3 is built from 19 residues. Losses at the gene ends were 4 bases for V and 3 bases for J; bases not matched to a gene: 18. The chain's CDR3 is CASSSGPVGLAERVYEQYF. The CDR3 nucleotides read TGTGCCAGCAGCTCAGGCCCGGTTGGACTAGCGGAGAGGGTCTACGAGCAGTACTTC.

This clonotype was recorded many times. The CDR3, as DNA: TGCGCCAGCAGCCAAGCCCCGAGGGGGGACATCTATGGCTACACCTTC. Its translation: CASSQAPRGDIYGYTF. V gene TRBV4-1 combines with J gene TRBJ1-2; perhaps TRBD1 as D (6 bases). V was shortened by 1 base and J by 4 bases, with 16 bases between the two germline ends. Germline V gene sequence: CDR1 MGHRA, CDR2 YSYEKL. This CDR3 spans 16 amino acids.

This clonotype was picked up many times. The CDR3 is CASSLGLPGRRRHEQYF. The CDR3 region has the DNA TGTGCCAGCAGCTTAGGATTGCCGGGACGGCGAAGGCACGAGCAGTACTTC. The rearrangement joins TRBV7-2 to TRBJ2-7, with D perhaps assigned TRBD1 or TRBD2 (5 bases each). CDR3 length: 17 amino acids. V lost 1 base to trimming and J lost 5 bases, with 21 bases between them. CDR1 and CDR2 (germline): SGHTA, FQGNSA.

This clonotype was recorded at least ten times. This chain links TRBV5-6 with TRBJ2-3; 9 nucleotides agree with TRBD2. This CDR3 spans 18 amino acids. Trimming removed 1 base from V and 2 bases from J; junction bases left unmatched: 11. Germline values: CDR1 SGHDT, CDR2 YYEEEE. The CDR3 spells CASSLSLAGTPITDTQYF. The CDR3 region has the DNA TGTGCCAGCAGCTTGTCGCTAGCGGGAACTCCAATCACAGATACGCAGTATTTT.

The rearrangement uses TRBV28 and TRBJ2-5; a possible D gene is TRBD2 (6 bases). The V end lost 6 bases, the J end lost 0 bases, and 14 bases lay between the germline ends. CDR3 size: 15 residues. Germline CDR1 and CDR2: MDHEN and SYDVKM. The CDR3 DNA follows: TGTGCCAGCAGGGTGGCTAGCGAGGACCAAGAGACCCAGTACTTC. Translated, it gives CASRVASEDQETQYF.

In its sample, this clonotype was seen many times. The J gene is TRBJ2-3, the V gene TRBV2, with 8 bases that match TRBD2. Losses at the gene ends were 4 bases for V and 0 bases for J; bases not matched to a gene: 3. Germline assignment: CDR1 SNHLY and CDR2 FYNNEI. The CDR3 has 15 residues. CDR3 nucleotide sequence: TGTGCCAGCAGTGTCTCTAGCGGGAGCACAGATACGCAGTATTTT. It is translated as CASSVSSGSTDTQYF.

A remark on this clonotype: Since a much larger clone is just one base distant, this may be a read error. CDR3 protein: CASSSPRQTEDAEAFF. In nucleotides, the CDR3 is TGTGCCAGCAGTTCCCCGAGGCAGACGGAAGACGCTGAAGCTTTCTTT. The rearrangement links TRBV28 to TRBJ1-1; no clear D gene. The CDR3 covers 16 residues. Per the germline V gene, CDR1 is MDHEN and CDR2 is SYDVKM. V was shortened by 4 bases and J by 6 bases, with 21 bases between the two germline ends.

This clonotype showed up just a few times. The CDR3 DNA is TGTGCCAGCAGTTTACGGAGCTCCTACAATGAGCAGTTCTTC. Amino acids: CASSLRSSYNEQFF. This chain links TRBV28 with TRBJ2-1; no definite D call. This CDR3 has 14 amino acids. Germline lookup yields CDR1 MDHEN and CDR2 SYDVKM. V was trimmed by 2 bases and J by 0 bases, leaving 5 bases between them.